A selection of T cell receptor beta chains follows, all from one sample in a study of T-cell memory formation after mild COVID-19. TCRdb analysed the 5' RACE reads with MiXCR anew, one entry per CDR3 protein. The repertoire holds fewer than 400,000 distinct CDR3 sequences, with 10% to 15% as singletons. Sequencing used PBMCs or a T cell subset sorted from them (not recorded which). All receptors derive from a man younger than 35 who had mild COVID-19 (a few samples of this study predate the infection). Cell type and time point are not known. Each CDR3 is given with its conserved first and last residue. D genes are given only for firm matches. Where a row states a size, it is once, few, many or the class of an expanded clone; other rows omit it.

d_call	v_call	clone_size	j_call	cdr3_length	cdr3_aa	cdr3_nt
NA	TRBV11-2	few	TRBJ2-2	13	CASSYASTGELFF	TGTGCCAGCAGCTACGCATCGACCGGGGAGCTGTTTTTT
NA	TRBV2	NA	TRBJ1-5	12	CASRSEVQPQHF	TGTGCCAGCAGATCCGAGGTACAGCCCCAGCATTTT
NA	TRBV5-1	NA	TRBJ2-1	15	CASSLWAGPGNEQFF	TGCGCCAGCAGCTTGTGGGCAGGGCCAGGCAATGAGCAGTTCTTC
TRBD1	TRBV5-1	few	TRBJ1-1	16	CASSLVTGGMNTEAFF	TGCGCCAGCAGCTTGGTAACAGGGGGAATGAACACTGAAGCTTTCTTT
TRBD1	TRBV4-1	few	TRBJ1-3	17	CASSPPGTGLSGNTIYF	TGCGCCAGCAGCCCCCCGGGGACAGGTCTTTCTGGAAACACCATATATTTT
TRBD2	TRBV7-2	NA	TRBJ2-5	15	CASSPSSGGSETQYF	TGTGCCAGCAGCCCAAGCTCGGGGGGATCCGAGACCCAGTACTTC
NA	TRBV20-1	NA	TRBJ2-6	17	CSARDVGSAVRANVLTF	TGCAGTGCTAGAGACGTGGGGTCAGCCGTTCGGGCCAACGTCCTGACTTTC
NA	TRBV20-1	few	TRBJ1-6	14	CSASDRPAHSPLHF	TGCAGTGCTTCAGACAGGCCGGCGCATTCACCCCTCCACTTT
NA	TRBV9	NA	TRBJ1-1	13	CASSVESGVGPFF	TGTGCCAGCAGCGTAGAGTCTGGGGTTGGGCCTTTCTTT
NA	TRBV9	few	TRBJ2-3	15	CASSVNTRFTDTQYF	TGTGCCAGCAGCGTAAATACCAGGTTCACAGATACGCAGTATTTT
NA	TRBV10-3	NA	TRBJ2-7	15	CAISESAIGVYEQYF	TGTGCCATCAGTGAGTCGGCGATTGGGGTCTACGAGCAGTACTTC
NA	TRBV12-3/TRBV12-4	many	TRBJ2-7	14	CASSFGGGSYEQYF	TGTGCCAGCAGTTTTGGGGGTGGCTCCTACGAGCAGTACTTC
TRBD1	TRBV7-2	few	TRBJ2-3	14	CASSSPGGPDTQYF	TGTGCCAGCAGCTCTCCAGGGGGTCCAGATACGCAGTATTTT
TRBD1	TRBV18	NA	TRBJ1-2	15	CASSPGQGSFDGYTF	TGTGCCAGCTCACCCGGACAGGGGAGTTTCGATGGCTACACCTTC
NA	TRBV7-2	few	TRBJ1-1	16	CASSSYPQISGTEAFF	TGTGCCAGCAGCTCGTACCCACAGATTTCGGGCACTGAAGCTTTCTTT
NA	TRBV5-1	NA	TRBJ1-2	13	CASSPSLQEGYTF	TGCGCCAGCAGCCCCTCGTTACAGGAGGGCTACACCTTC
NA	TRBV7-2	NA	TRBJ1-2	14	CASSLVQGRNGYTF	TGTGCCAGCAGCTTAGTCCAGGGGCGGAATGGCTACACCTTC
NA	TRBV6-2/TRBV6-3	once	TRBJ2-2	14	CASNTREDTGELFF	TGTGCCAGCAACACCAGGGAGGACACCGGGGAGCTGTTTTTT
NA	TRBV5-1	NA	TRBJ2-5	14	CASSLAPGSETQYF	TGCGCCAGCAGCTTGGCGCCCGGCTCGGAGACCCAGTACTTC
NA	TRBV7-2	many	TRBJ1-1	12	CASRIKNTEAFF	TGTGCCAGCAGAATCAAAAACACTGAAGCTTTCTTT
NA	TRBV4-1	few	TRBJ2-1	18	CASSRRSGGSVPSDEQFF	TGCGCCAGCAGCCGACGAAGTGGAGGCTCGGTTCCGAGCGATGAGCAGTTCTTC
NA	TRBV6-2/TRBV6-3	few	TRBJ1-5	15	CASSISDYSNQPQHF	TGTGCCAGCAGTATTTCGGATTATAGCAATCAGCCCCAGCATTTT
NA	TRBV6-2/TRBV6-3	NA	TRBJ2-1	18	CASSYSISGLVGSSEQFF	TGTGCCAGCAGTTACTCGATTTCCGGGCTTGTCGGCAGTAGTGAGCAGTTCTTC
NA	TRBV12-3/TRBV12-4	NA	TRBJ1-1	14	CASSLYSIGTEAFF	TGTGCCAGCAGTTTGTACTCAATCGGAACTGAAGCTTTCTTT
TRBD1	TRBV6-5	NA	TRBJ1-1	11	CASGTRGSGSF	TGTGCCAGCGGTACCAGGGGGTCCGGATCCTTT
TRBD2	TRBV10-3	few	TRBJ2-3	22	CAISPLGGEVLGRGIAADTQYF	TGTGCCATCAGTCCACTGGGGGGGGAGGTCTTGGGTCGAGGAATCGCCGCAGATACGCAGTATTTT
TRBD1	TRBV12-3/TRBV12-4	many	TRBJ2-7	15	CASSWTGGLGYEQYF	TGTGCCAGCAGTTGGACAGGGGGACTCGGGTACGAGCAGTACTTC
NA	TRBV5-4	few	TRBJ2-1	14	CASSLAPEDNEQFF	TGTGCCAGCAGCTTGGCCCCCGAGGACAATGAGCAGTTCTTC
TRBD2	TRBV7-2	NA	TRBJ2-1	17	CASSLHLSGGPFNEQFF	TGTGCCAGCAGCTTACACCTTAGCGGGGGCCCTTTCAACGAGCAGTTCTTC
NA	TRBV20-1	NA	TRBJ1-1	15	CSARDLAQGNGEAFF	TGCAGTGCTAGAGATCTAGCACAGGGTAATGGTGAAGCTTTCTTT
NA	TRBV19	many	TRBJ2-1	15	CASSIGQGSMNEQFF	TGTGCCAGTAGTATTGGGCAGGGGAGTATGAATGAGCAGTTCTTC
NA	TRBV28	few	TRBJ2-2	13	CASSFTGTGELFF	TGTGCCAGCAGTTTCACAGGCACCGGGGAGCTGTTTTTT
TRBD1	TRBV20-1	few	TRBJ1-2	14	CSANRGQGGYGYTF	TGCAGTGCTAATCGAGGACAGGGGGGGTATGGCTACACCTTC
TRBD1	TRBV19	NA	TRBJ2-7	15	CASSLDRGPTYEQYF	TGTGCCAGTAGTCTCGACAGGGGGCCAACCTACGAGCAGTACTTC
NA	TRBV5-6	many	TRBJ1-1	11	CASSLGGSAFF	TGTGCCAGCAGCCTGGGGGGGTCGGCTTTCTTT
NA	TRBV6-2/TRBV6-3	few	TRBJ2-1	13	CASSTGLGNEQFF	TGTGCCAGCAGTACCGGTCTAGGGAATGAGCAGTTCTTC
NA	TRBV15	few	TRBJ2-5	13	CATSRSGGETQYF	TGTGCCACCAGCAGGTCCGGCGGGGAGACCCAGTACTTC
NA	TRBV5-1	NA	TRBJ2-5	14	CASSLTHLRETQYF	TGCGCCAGCAGCTTGACACACCTTCGAGAGACCCAGTACTTC
TRBD2	TRBV12-3/TRBV12-4	NA	TRBJ2-3	16	CASSLLAGGGTDTQYF	TGTGCCAGCAGTTTACTAGCGGGGGGCGGTACAGATACGCAGTATTTT
NA	TRBV7-2	NA	TRBJ1-4	14	CASSFGTRYEKLFF	TGTGCCAGCAGCTTCGGCACCAGATATGAAAAACTGTTTTTT
TRBD2	TRBV20-1	few	TRBJ2-3	15	CSAGTGTSAADTQYF	TGCAGTGCGGGGACCGGGACTAGCGCGGCAGATACGCAGTATTTT
NA	TRBV4-1	few	TRBJ1-3	15	CASSPGGAVAYTIYF	TGCGCCAGCAGCCCAGGAGGGGCAGTTGCGTACACCATATATTTT